This T cell receptor (beta chain) stems from a study of vaccination and CD4 T cells after COVID-19 (dated by TCRdb to about 2022). In terms of the full investigation: Convalescent patients had a positive SARS-CoV-2 result on nasal swab PCR, and of these patients, several had mild disease and one had severe disease. Six males and four females were included in the convalescent cohort, with two Hispanic individuals, seven Caucasians, two Asians and one multiracial person represented. Post-COVID blood samples were collected from convalescent patients a median of approximately 100 days after diagnosis, with a range of roughly 30 to 170 days. Post-vaccine blood samples were taken a median of 72 days after the second vaccine dose, with a range of roughly 14 to 250 days. Culture stimuli were overlapping spike peptide pools from SARS-CoV-2 and from the common cold coronaviruses HCoV-NL63, HCoV-OC43 and HCoV-229E. In ten to eleven COVID-19 convalescent patients and several infection-naive healthy vaccine recipients, the spike-specific CD4+ TCR repertoire before mRNA vaccination was compared with the repertoire after mRNA vaccination. In control cultures, a CEFX viral epitope pool was used as positive control, an HIV-1 Nef peptide pool was used as negative control, or no peptide was added. Participants received two doses of either the Pfizer-BioNTech BNT162b2 vaccine (n=8) or the Moderna mRNA-1273 vaccine (n=2). Study-wide findings and limitations: The number of convalescent patients in the study was relatively small, and the study did not examine early timepoints following natural infection. An increase in the median number of SARS-CoV-2-reactive clonotypes from 21 after infection to a few dozen after vaccination was observed, but the change was not found to be significant. Among convalescent patients, a median approximately 88% of the SARS-CoV-2-reactive clones seen after vaccination appeared only after vaccination, which suggests priming specific to the vaccine. Of the vaccine-specific clones in convalescent patients, 304 of 307, or nearly all, reacted only to SARS-CoV-2 spike and did not cross-react with common cold coronaviruses.

The junction carries 7 bases between V and J, which are trimmed by 1 base and 0 bases respectively. The CDR3 measures 16 amino acids from cysteine to phenylalanine. The kept DNA is CDR3 alone, 48 bases in frame from the first base. CDR1 and CDR2 are read off the germline V gene as SGHAT and FQNNGV. Of note for this clonotype: This receptor's antigen is unknown. Base quality data are lacking; no much larger clone is found one base away.

Receptor amplification or capture employed PCR. DNA from cultured CD4+ T cells was subjected to TCR sequencing with the Oncomine TCR Beta short-read assay at the Johns Hopkins FTIC core. The QIAamp micro DNA kit was used to extract genomic DNA from the cultured CD4+ T cells. Oncomine TCR Beta libraries from cultured CD4+ T cells were pooled with unique dual indexes and sequenced on an Illumina iSeq 100. On the authors' methods: Non-productive sequences were filtered out, and CDR3s that did not start with C, did not end with F or W, or were shorter than 7 amino acids were discarded. Antigen-specific clonotypes were identified using the MANAFEST web application through comparison of peptide-stimulated wells with reference and other culture wells. To be called positive, a clone needed an FDR below 0.05, an odds ratio above 5, and a productive frequency above 0.1% in at least two of three replicate wells. Clonotypes that were significantly expanded in both SARS-CoV-2 spike wells and at least one common cold coronavirus spike condition were defined as cross-reactive. Similarity between CDR3 sequences was evaluated in R version 3.6.1 using Levenshtein distances (stringdist) and unrooted phylogenetic trees (ape). Through fastp at Q25 and MiXCR, TCRdb rebuilt clones from the public reads, retaining in-frame beta chains. Rows with a matching CDR3 protein are joined into one entry that keeps the most common DNA and genes. TCRdb's processing, not the study's, gives the V and J calls here. For this sample there are more than 9,000 distinct CDR3 sequences; about three fifths appear just once. The ten largest clones take up approximately 30% of the sample.

In the paper's terms, the treatment or condition label means: approximately 9-day PBMC culture with coronavirus spike peptide pools or control peptides (ViraFEST assay). To expand antigen-specific T cells with peptide pools and then pick out the expanded clonotypes through TCR sequencing, the study relied on the ViraFEST assay. The convalescent patients' positive SARS-CoV-2 PCR tests were from March to December 2020, which was before the Alpha, Beta and Delta variants emerged in the United States. Each well held 2.2 million or so PBMCs cultured in IMDM containing roughly 5.5% human AB serum and approximately 9.8 IU/ml IL-2, with 8 to 10 ug/ml peptide pools added. Half of the culture medium was replaced with fresh IL-2-containing medium on days 3 and 7. Once the cells had been in culture for around 10 days, the EasySep CD4+ T cell isolation kit was used to isolate CD4+ T cells by negative selection. Ficoll-Paque Plus gradient centrifugation was used to isolate PBMCs from whole blood, and the isolated PBMCs were then either used fresh or cryopreserved at -140C. Triplicate wells were generally used for each culture condition.

This receptor was obtained from a human donor who had recovered from COVID-19. The specimen was CD4+ T cells from blood, cultured in vitro. The receptor chain draws on TRBV11-2 and TRBJ2-6, with the D segment identity uncertain. This receptor carries the CDR3 CASSLGRSSGANVLTF. At the DNA level, the sequence is TGTGCCAGCAGCTTAGGACGTAGCTCTGGGGCCAACGTCCTGACTTTC.